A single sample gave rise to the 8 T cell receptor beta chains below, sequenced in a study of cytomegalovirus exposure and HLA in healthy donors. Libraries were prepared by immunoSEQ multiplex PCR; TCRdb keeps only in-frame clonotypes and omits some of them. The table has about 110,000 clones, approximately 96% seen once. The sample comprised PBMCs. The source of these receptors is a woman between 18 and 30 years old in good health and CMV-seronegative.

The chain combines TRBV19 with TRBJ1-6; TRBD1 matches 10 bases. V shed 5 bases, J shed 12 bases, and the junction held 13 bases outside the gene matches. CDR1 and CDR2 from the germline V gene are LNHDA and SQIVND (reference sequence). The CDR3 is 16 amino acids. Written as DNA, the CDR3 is TGTGCCAGTAGTTTCCTCACCGGGACAGGGGAAGTACCCCTCCACTTT. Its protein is CASSFLTGTGEVPLHF.

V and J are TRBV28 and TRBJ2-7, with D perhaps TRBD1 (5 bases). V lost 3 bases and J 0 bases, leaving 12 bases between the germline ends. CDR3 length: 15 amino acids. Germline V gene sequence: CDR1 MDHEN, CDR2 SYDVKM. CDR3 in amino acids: CASSLFRGSSYEQYF. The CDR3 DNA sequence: TGTGCCAGCAGTTTGTTTAGGGGCAGCTCCTACGAGCAGTACTTC.

CDR3: CASSEPGERSSYEQYF. CDR3 sequence (DNA): TGTGCCAGCAGTGAACCCGGAGAGAGGAGCTCCTACGAGCAGTACTTC. V gene TRBV6-1 combines with J gene TRBJ2-7; D is undetermined. The CDR3 has 16 residues. Per the germline V gene, CDR1 is MNHNS and CDR2 is SASEGT. Between the trimmed V and J ends, which lost 2 bases and 0 bases, there was a span of 14 bases.

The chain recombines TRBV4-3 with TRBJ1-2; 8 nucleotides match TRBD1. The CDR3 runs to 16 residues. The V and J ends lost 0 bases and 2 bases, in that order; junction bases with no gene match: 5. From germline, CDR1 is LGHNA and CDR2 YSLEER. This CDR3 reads CASSQERTGTNYGYTF. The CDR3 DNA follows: TGCGCCAGCAGCCAAGAAAGGACAGGGACCAACTATGGCTACACCTTC.

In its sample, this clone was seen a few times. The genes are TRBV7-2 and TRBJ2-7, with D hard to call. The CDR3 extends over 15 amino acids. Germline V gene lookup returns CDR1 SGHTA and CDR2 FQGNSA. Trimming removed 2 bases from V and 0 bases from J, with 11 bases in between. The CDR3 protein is CASSLFPRSSYEQYF. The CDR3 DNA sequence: TGTGCCAGCAGCTTATTTCCCCGTTCCTCCTACGAGCAGTACTTC.

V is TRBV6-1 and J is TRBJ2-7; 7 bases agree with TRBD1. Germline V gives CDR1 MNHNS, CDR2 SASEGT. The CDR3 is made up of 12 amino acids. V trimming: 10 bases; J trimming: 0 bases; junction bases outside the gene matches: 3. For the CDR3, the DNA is TGTGCCACCCGGGACAGCTCCTACGAGCAGTACTTC. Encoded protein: CATRDSSYEQYF.

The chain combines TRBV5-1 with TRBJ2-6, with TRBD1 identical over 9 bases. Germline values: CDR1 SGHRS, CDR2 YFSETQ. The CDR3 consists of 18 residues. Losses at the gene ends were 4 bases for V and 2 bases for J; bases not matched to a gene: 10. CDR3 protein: CASSTPGTGMAGANVLTF. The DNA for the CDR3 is TGCGCCAGCAGCACCCCCGGGACAGGGATGGCTGGGGCCAACGTCCTGACTTTC.

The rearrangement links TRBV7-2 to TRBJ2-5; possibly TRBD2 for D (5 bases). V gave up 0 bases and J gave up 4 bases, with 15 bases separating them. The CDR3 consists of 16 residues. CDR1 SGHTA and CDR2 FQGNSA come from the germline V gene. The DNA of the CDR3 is TGTGCCAGCAGCTTAGCTGGGTTGGCTAGCACAGAGACCCAGTACTTC. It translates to CASSLAGLASTETQYF.